Shown below are 26 T cell receptor delta chains from a single sample sequenced in a study of Vδ1+ human thymocytes. Study-wide results and caveats: Thymic TRG and TRD repertoires appeared highly polyclonal.

Their antigens remain unidentified. Extracted RNA was reverse transcribed into cDNA. The CDR3 regions were amplified by multiplex PCR from V-gene primers to a constant-region primer. TCRdb re-processed the multiplex PCR reads using CATT. The sample records about 27,000 delta-chain clones, around 7.4% being singletons. The sample consisted of Vdelta1+ gamma-delta thymocytes from the thymus. Subset meaning: FACS-sorted CD3+ TCRalphabeta- TCRVdelta1+ TCRVdelta2- thymocytes. The receptors derive from a girl in the first two years of life who had congenital heart surgery.

Within the sample, this clone is medium-sized. The J gene is TRDJ3, the V gene TRDV2; 13 bases match TRDD3. The CDR3 has 19 residues. Germline CDR1 reads GEAIGNYY; CDR2 reads EKD. The junction had 4 bases not matched to a gene; V was cut back by 0 bases and J by 3 bases. The CDR3 sequence: CACDTGLGDTHWDTRQMFF. In DNA form, the CDR3 reads TGTGCCTGTGACACCGGACTGGGGGATACGCACTGGGACACCCGACAGATGTTTTTC.

The V call is TRDV1, the J call TRDJ1, with D tentatively TRDD2 (5 bases). The CDR3 sequence is 14 residues long. V was trimmed by 2 bases and J by 2 bases, leaving 9 bases between them. Germline V lookup: CDR1 TSWWSYY, CDR2 QGS. DNA for the CDR3: TGTGCTCTTGGGGAAACCTACCCGACCGATAAACTCATCTTT. Protein sequence: CALGETYPTDKLIF.

J gene TRDJ1 was identified, but the V gene was not called; no DNA check was done on the table's D call, TRDD3. This CDR3 region has 23 residues. The CDR3 sequence is CALGERRLPRPYWGTFYTDKLIF. CDR3 nucleotides: TGTGCTCTTGGGGAACGAAGGCTCCCGCGGCCCTACTGGGGGACCTTCTACACCGATAAACTCATCTTT.

The chain recombines TRDV2 with TRDJ1, with TRDD3 matching over 9 bases. The CDR3 consists of 20 residues. J lost 0 bases, V lost 0 bases, and 16 bases had no gene match. The germline CDR1 and CDR2 sequences are GEAIGNYY and EKD. CDR3 coding DNA: TGTGCCTGTGACACCGAACTTACTGGGGGACCCCACGATTACACCGATAAACTCATCTTT. Translated, it gives CACDTELTGGPHDYTDKLIF.

There are a few counts of this clone. V usage is TRDV1 and J usage is TRDJ1; 8 positions match TRDD3. This CDR3 contains 23 residues. The junction had 25 bases not matched to a gene; V was cut back by 1 base and J by 0 bases. Germline V lookup: CDR1 TSWWSYY, CDR2 QGS. The CDR3 DNA reads as TGTGCTCTTGGGGAACACTCCCACCTTCTCTGGGGGACGAGAAGCCATTACACCGATAAACTCATCTTT. It codes for CALGEHSHLLWGTRSHYTDKLIF.

The rearrangement joins TRDV1 to TRDJ1; 7 bases match TRDD2. The J gene, missing from TCRdb, was assigned here through DNA to germline matching. Germline values: CDR1 TSWWSYY, CDR2 QGS. J lost 2 bases, V lost 4 bases, and 16 bases had no gene match. This CDR3 is built from 18 residues. This chain's CDR3 is CALGGCSYGGDPTDKLIF. The CDR3 DNA reads as TGTGCTCTTGGGGGCTGTTCCTACGGCGGGGACCCGACCGATAAACTCATCTTT.

J is TRDJ1 and V is TRDV1; TRDD3 matches at 13 bases. CDR1 TSWWSYY and CDR2 QGS come from the germline V gene. The junction had 27 bases not matched to a gene; V was cut back by 5 bases and J by 3 bases. CDR3 length: 23 amino acids. The CDR3, as DNA: TGTGCTCTTGGGAACGAATTTCCTAGACCGACTGGGGGATACGCAAAGGACCCCGATAAACTCATCTTT. Translation gives CALGNEFPRPTGGYAKDPDKLIF.

Comments on this clone: Other DNA sequences in this specimen translate into the identical CDR3. The genes are TRDV1 and TRDJ1; 11 bases fit TRDD3. The germline gives CDR1 TSWWSYY, CDR2 QGS. The CDR3 runs to 22 residues. J was trimmed by 0 bases and V by 4 bases; bases with no gene match: 22. The CDR3 reads CALGAPQPSLGDTGLYTDKLIF. For the CDR3, the DNA is TGTGCTCTTGGGGCACCTCAGCCTTCCTTGGGGGATACGGGGCTGTACACCGATAAACTCATCTTT.

This clone was detected only a few times. The chain combines TRDV1 with TRDJ1; D may match TRDD2 or TRDD3 (9 bases each). Germline CDR1 reads TSWWSYY; CDR2 reads QGS. CDR3 length: 21 residues. With 5 bases removed from V and 0 bases from J, the gap between germline ends came to 31 bases. CDR3: CALGNLPTITGGPQYTDKLIF. The CDR3 nucleotides read TGTGCTCTTGGGAACCTTCCTACGATTACTGGGGGACCCCAGTACACCGATAAACTCATCTTT.

This sequence joins TRDV1 and TRDJ1; D is possibly TRDD2 (6 bases). The CDR3 consists of 17 residues. The V end lost 4 bases, the J end lost 10 bases, and 28 bases lay between the germline ends. CDR1 and CDR2 (germline): TSWWSYY, QGS. DNA for the CDR3: TGTGCTCTTGGGGGTTCCTATTTTTCGGCTACAAAGGGGCTACTCATCTTT. Amino acids: CALGGSYFSATKGLLIF.

This clone was seen only a few times. V usage is TRDV1 and J usage is TRDJ1; no reliable D call. The CDR3 is 18 residues long. Trimming removed 0 bases at V and 0 bases at J, with 17 bases between. In germline, CDR1 is TSWWSYY, CDR2 QGS. The CDR3 nucleotides are TGTGCTCTTGGGGAACTAGTCAGTCGGGCCTTAAACACCGATAAACTCATCTTT. Amino acids: CALGELVSRALNTDKLIF.

V gene TRDV1 combines with J gene TRDJ1; D possibly uses TRDD2 or TRDD3 (7 bases each). Per the germline V gene, CDR1 is TSWWSYY and CDR2 is QGS. Trimming took 5 bases from V and 7 from J, leaving 32 bases between them. This CDR3 is 19 amino acids long. CDR3 protein: CALGSWPSFFLGAGAKLIF. In DNA, the CDR3 is TGTGCTCTTGGGTCGTGGCCTTCCTTCTTCCTGGGGGCCGGAGCTAAACTCATCTTT.

This clone has a handful of counts. This chain uses TRDV1 with TRDJ1, with 12 bases lining up with TRDD3. The CDR3 loop spans 23 amino acids. Germline trimming cut 5 bases from V and 5 bases from J; bases unmatched to any gene: 30. Germline assignment: CDR1 TSWWSYY and CDR2 QGS. The CDR3 spells CALGSKLPLLGDTSRSTRDKLIF. CDR3 DNA sequence: TGTGCTCTTGGGTCCAAACTTCCGTTACTGGGGGATACCTCCAGATCTACGAGAGATAAACTCATCTTT.

Judged by abundance, this clone is medium-sized. The gene calls are TRDV1 and TRDJ1; D is uncertain. The CDR3 is 12 residues long. The germline CDR1 and CDR2 sequences are TSWWSYY and QGS. V gave up 9 bases and J gave up 4 bases, with 12 bases separating them. The CDR3 reads CALWFSNDKLIF. Here the CDR3 DNA reads TGTGCTCTCTGGTTTTCAAACGATAAACTCATCTTT.

This clone showed up just a few times. The rearrangement links TRDV1 to TRDJ1; TRDD3 matches at 10 bases. This CDR3 spans 19 amino acids. In germline, CDR1 is TSWWSYY, CDR2 QGS. After removal of 1 base from V and 0 bases from J, the junction contained 11 bases not matched to a gene. CDR3 sequence reads: CALGEPLPGDTQYTDKLIF. CDR3 nucleotides: TGTGCTCTTGGGGAACCCCTCCCGGGGGATACGCAATACACCGATAAACTCATCTTT.

As to this clone: The same CDR3 also results from other DNA sequences found in this sample. The chain couples TRDV1 to TRDJ1; 13 bases agree with TRDD3. The CDR3 totals 21 residues. V lost 2 bases to trimming and J lost 5 bases; unmatched junction nucleotides: 20. Germline CDR1 reads TSWWSYY; CDR2 reads QGS. CDR3 loop: CALGENGRPYWGIRSTDKLIF. The DNA of the CDR3 is TGTGCTCTTGGGGAAAACGGGCGGCCCTACTGGGGGATACGCTCCACTGATAAACTCATCTTT.

The chain has TRDV1 and TRDJ1; possible D gene TRDD2, 9 bases. The J gene, missing from TCRdb, was assigned here through DNA to germline matching. CDR1 and CDR2 from the germline V gene are TSWWSYY and QGS. With 8 bases removed from V and 6 bases from J, the gap between germline ends came to 46 bases. This CDR3 has 23 residues. As DNA, the CDR3 is TGTGCTCTTCGACGAGTACCTTCCTACAGGTCGGTGCTGGGGGACACGACCTTCAATAAACTCATCTTT. It encodes CALRRVPSYRSVLGDTTFNKLIF.

As to this clone: This sample includes further DNA sequences coding for the same CDR3. The chain carries TRDV1 and TRDJ1; D is perhaps TRDD2 or TRDD3 (5 bases each). Germline CDR1 reads TSWWSYY; CDR2 reads QGS. CDR3 length equals 20 residues. V was shortened by 2 bases and J by 0 bases, with 25 bases between the two germline ends. CDR3 region: CALGEFWVSTFAYHTDKLIF. The CDR3 nucleotides read TGTGCTCTTGGGGAATTCTGGGTCTCTACGTTCGCCTACCACACCGATAAACTCATCTTT.

This clone is judged medium-sized (0.01 to 0.1%). This chain links TRDV2 with TRDJ1; 7 nucleotides agree with TRDD3. Germline values: CDR1 GEAIGNYY, CDR2 EKD. This CDR3 has 14 residues. With 0 bases clipped from V and 4 bases from J, the junction kept 4 bases outside the gene matches. The CDR3 reads CACDTRGMSDKLIF. The CDR3 nucleotides are TGTGCCTGTGACACCAGGGGGATGAGCGATAAACTCATCTTT.

This clone appeared a few times. This chain links TRDV2 with TRDJ1; TRDD3 is a possible D gene (5 bases). CDR1 is GEAIGNYY, CDR2 EKD, per germline. There are 21 residues in the CDR3. The germline V and J ends were trimmed by 5 bases and 2 bases, with 35 bases remaining between them. The CDR3 sequence: CACVSDLVGNRPNQLTDKLIF. CDR3 coding DNA: TGTGCCTGTGTGTCCGACCTGGTGGGGAACCGGCCGAACCAACTTACCGATAAACTCATCTTT.

The genes are TRDV1 and TRDJ1; 11 nucleotides match TRDD3. Germline V gene sequence: CDR1 TSWWSYY, CDR2 QGS. V trimming: 5 bases; J trimming: 0 bases; junction bases outside the gene matches: 26. The CDR3 runs 23 residues. In DNA, the CDR3 is TGTGCTCTTGGGCCCCGGGGATTCCTCCTGAGATACTGGGGGATAAAGTACACCGATAAACTCATCTTT. This translates into CALGPRGFLLRYWGIKYTDKLIF.

J is TRDJ1 and V is TRDV1; D is perhaps TRDD3 (7 bases). CDR1 is TSWWSYY, CDR2 QGS, per germline. The CDR3 consists of 22 residues. V dropped 0 bases and J dropped 0 bases, with 29 bases sitting between them. CDR3 sequence reads: CALGELPPSVEGYAWYTDKLIF. Here the CDR3 DNA reads TGTGCTCTTGGGGAACTCCCGCCTTCCGTCGAAGGATACGCTTGGTACACCGATAAACTCATCTTT.

This clone appeared a few times. The chain carries TRDV1 and TRDJ1; TRDD3 matches 12 bases. Germline V gene lookup returns CDR1 TSWWSYY and CDR2 QGS. The CDR3 spans 20 residues. V dropped 5 bases and J dropped 0; count of bases not matched to a gene: 16. In nucleotides, the CDR3 is TGTGCTCTTGGGAGCTTAGTGGACTGGGGGATACTAGAGTACACCGATAAACTCATCTTT. It encodes CALGSLVDWGILEYTDKLIF.

The chain carries TRDV1 and TRDJ1, with 8 bases aligning to TRDD3. The J gene, missing from TCRdb, was assigned here through DNA to germline matching. This CDR3 contains 16 residues. Germline lookup yields CDR1 TSWWSYY and CDR2 QGS. V dropped 6 bases and J dropped 1; count of bases not matched to a gene: 10. CDR3 region: CALGRDTLVVTDKLIF. The CDR3 nucleotides read TGTGCTCTTGGTAGGGATACGTTGGTTGTCACCGATAAACTCATCTTT.

This clone is termed medium-sized. This chain connects TRDV2 to TRDJ1; TRDD3 matches at 8 bases. From germline, CDR1 is GEAIGNYY and CDR2 EKD. CDR3 length: 16 amino acids. V was pared by 3 bases and J by 0 bases, with 8 bases of the junction left unmatched. Here the CDR3 reads CACDLYWGSDTDKLIF. CDR3 nucleotides: TGTGCCTGTGACCTGTACTGGGGGTCGGACACCGATAAACTCATCTTT.

The chain recombines TRDV1 with TRDJ1; maybe TRDD3 (7 bases). The CDR3 runs to 19 residues. Trimming shortened V by 0 bases and J by 2 bases, and 22 bases separated the two germline ends. Germline lookup yields CDR1 TSWWSYY and CDR2 QGS. CDR3 nucleotides: TGTGCTCTTGGGGAACTAGCCTTCCGTGCCGCTGGGGGTACCGATAAACTCATCTTT. Translated: CALGELAFRAAGGTDKLIF.